Given below is one TCR beta chain in context. The target antigen is unknown. A J-beta primer mix and a sample-barcoded 5' primer were used in a second PCR of roughly 6 to 11 cycles. One entry per CDR3 protein, called by TCRdb with MiXCR from the 5' RACE reads. The table lists 1 million or so distinct CDR3 sequences, roughly a quarter of them singletons, with approximately 0.7% in the top ten. Trimming removed 5 bases from V and 7 bases from J; junction bases left unmatched: 10. The CDR3 extends over 14 amino acids. CDR1 is MDHEN and CDR2 is SYDVKM in the germline V gene. These data come from a study of blood T cells in healthy people across ages. Study conclusions and caveats: Both naive CD4+ cell counts and diversity were greater in long-lived donors than in aged donors. The study lacked donor CMV status, which possibly confounded expanded clonotype changes. The fall in TCR beta diversity per million T cells was roughly linear with age.

In addition, the sample was reused for a study of T cells of mothers and their children. That study reports: Evidence of persistent microchimeric T cell clones was absent.

The chain recombines TRBV28 with TRBJ2-7; 8 bases map to TRBD1. Input material: blood. The sequence was obtained from a girl aged 2 to 9 in good health. CDR3 coding DNA: TGTGCCAGCAGTGGGGGCAGGGGGCTATGGGAGCAGTACTTC. The encoded protein is CASSGGRGLWEQYF.